These T cell receptor beta chains were read from a single sample in a study of control samples from healthy donors and cancer patients. TCRdb keeps only in-frame clones here, not all; method: immunoSEQ multiplex PCR. The sample includes 100,000 to 150,000 clones, over 85% of them seen just once. The specimen was blood. Receptors were obtained from a man between 18 and 35 years old in good health. Each CDR3 is given with its conserved first and last residue. D genes are given only for firm matches. Size is stated for part of the rows, as once, few or many counts, or as a class when the clone is expanded.

clone_size,v_call,j_call,d_call,cdr3_nt,cdr3_aa
NA,TRBV5-1,TRBJ2-3,TRBD1,TGCGCCAGCAGCTTGTCGACAGGGGGCAAGCTGACAGATACGCAGTATTTT,CASSLSTGGKLTDTQYF
NA,TRBV5-1,TRBJ1-6,TRBD1,TGCGCCAGCAGCCCGGACAGGGCTTATAATTCACCCCTCCACTTT,CASSPDRAYNSPLHF
once,TRBV4-1,TRBJ2-7,NA,TGCGCCAGCAGCCAAACGGGGGTACCATACGAGCAGTACTTC,CASSQTGVPYEQYF
NA,TRBV7-6,TRBJ2-5,TRBD2,TGTGCCAGCAGCTTAGCGCGGACTAGCGGGGGCCAAGAGACCCAGTACTTC,CASSLARTSGGQETQYF
NA,TRBV24-1,TRBJ1-4,NA,TGTGCCACCAGCAGGAGACCAACTAATGAAAAACTGTTTTTT,CATSRRPTNEKLFF
once,TRBV27,TRBJ1-1,TRBD1,TGTGCCAGCAGTTGGGGACCGGGACAGGGCGCCTATGAAGCTTTCTTT,CASSWGPGQGAYEAFF
NA,TRBV11-2,TRBJ1-1,TRBD1,TGTGCCAGCAGCTCTACAGGGGGCCACATTGGCGCTGAAGCTTTCTTT,CASSSTGGHIGAEAFF
NA,TRBV6-4,TRBJ2-1,TRBD2,TGTGCCAGCAGCGACGCGGGGGGTCTCAATGAGCAGTTCTTC,CASSDAGGLNEQFF
NA,TRBV10-2,TRBJ2-7,TRBD1,TGCGCCAGCAGTGAGCGGACAGGGGGCGACTACGAGCAGTACTTC,CASSERTGGDYEQYF
NA,TRBV27,TRBJ1-2,TRBD1,TGTGCCAGCAGTTTATCGACAGGGGTGTTTAACTATGGCTACACCTTC,CASSLSTGVFNYGYTF
NA,TRBV18,TRBJ1-1,TRBD1,TGTGCCAGCTCACCACCAACGTCAGGGGGGGGTGAAGCTTTCTTT,CASSPPTSGGGEAFF